This entry is about one T cell receptor (beta chain). Its matching antigen is unknown. This entry is derived from a study of OX40 agonist ivuxolimab in advanced cancers. Study information: Three patients got partial responses; one had hepatocellular carcinoma and two had cutaneous melanoma. Whole-study findings and limits: The study observed clonal expansion of CD4+ and CD8+ blood T cells by week 6 at 0.1 to 3.0 mg/kg. With doses of 0.1-3.0 mg/kg, partial responders showed among the lowest clonal expansion.

Sequenced by immunoSEQ multiplex PCR; TCRdb stores in-frame clones only, minus some. The sample yields around 9,800 clones, roughly 80% seen once. Germline V CDR1 and CDR2: MDHEN, SYDVKM. CDR3 length equals 15 residues. V was pared by 7 bases and J by 0 bases, with 16 bases between. This TCR derives from an adult with an advanced solid tumor such as melanoma, head and neck, liver or kidney cancer. The J gene is TRBJ2-7, the V gene TRBV28; D assignment may be TRBD1 or TRBD2 (6 bases each). Sequencing used CD4+ or CD8+ T cells sorted from blood, obtained in a trial of the OX40 agonist ivuxolimab. CDR3 loop: CASTKEGGASYEQYF. The CDR3 DNA follows: TGTGCCAGCACCAAAGAGGGGGGTGCCTCCTACGAGCAGTACTTC.